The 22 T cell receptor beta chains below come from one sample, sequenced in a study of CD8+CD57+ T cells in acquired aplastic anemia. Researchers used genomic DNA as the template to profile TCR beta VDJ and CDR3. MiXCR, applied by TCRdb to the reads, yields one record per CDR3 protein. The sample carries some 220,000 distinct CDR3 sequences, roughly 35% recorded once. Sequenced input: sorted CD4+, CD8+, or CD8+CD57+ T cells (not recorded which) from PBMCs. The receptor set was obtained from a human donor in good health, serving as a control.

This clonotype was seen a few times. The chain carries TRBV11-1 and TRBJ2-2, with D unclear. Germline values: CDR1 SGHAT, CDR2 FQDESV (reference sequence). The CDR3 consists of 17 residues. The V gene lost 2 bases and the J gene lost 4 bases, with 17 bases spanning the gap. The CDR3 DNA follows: TGTGCCAGCAGCTTACCCCCCATGAGTTTAGGCACCGGGGAGCTGTTTTTT. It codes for CASSLPPMSLGTGELFF.

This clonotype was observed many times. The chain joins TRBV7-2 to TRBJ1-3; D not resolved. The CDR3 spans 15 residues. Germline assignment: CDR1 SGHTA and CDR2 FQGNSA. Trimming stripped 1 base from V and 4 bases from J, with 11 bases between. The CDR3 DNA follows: TGTGCCAGCAGCTTAGGAGGGAACTTGGGAAACACCATATATTTT. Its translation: CASSLGGNLGNTIYF.

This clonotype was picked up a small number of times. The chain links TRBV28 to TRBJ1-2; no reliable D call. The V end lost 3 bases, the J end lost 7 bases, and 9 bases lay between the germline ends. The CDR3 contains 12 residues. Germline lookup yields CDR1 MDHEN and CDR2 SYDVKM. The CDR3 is CASSFTGFGYTF. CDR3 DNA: TGTGCCAGCAGTTTCACCGGGTTTGGCTACACCTTC.

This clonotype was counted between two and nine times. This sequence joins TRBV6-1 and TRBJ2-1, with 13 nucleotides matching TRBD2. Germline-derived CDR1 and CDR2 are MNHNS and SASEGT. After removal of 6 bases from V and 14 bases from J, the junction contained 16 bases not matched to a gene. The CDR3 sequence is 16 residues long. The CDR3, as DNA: TGTGCCAGCAGACAACCGGGACTAGCGGGATTACCGTCGGAGTTCTTC. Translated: CASRQPGLAGLPSEFF.

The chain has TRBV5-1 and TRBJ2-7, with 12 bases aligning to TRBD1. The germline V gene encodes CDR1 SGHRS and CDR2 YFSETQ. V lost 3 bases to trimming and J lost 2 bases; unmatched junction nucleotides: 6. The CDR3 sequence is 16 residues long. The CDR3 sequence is CASSSYRDRGPYEQYF. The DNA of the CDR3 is TGCGCCAGCAGCTCCTACCGGGACAGGGGGCCCTACGAGCAGTACTTC.

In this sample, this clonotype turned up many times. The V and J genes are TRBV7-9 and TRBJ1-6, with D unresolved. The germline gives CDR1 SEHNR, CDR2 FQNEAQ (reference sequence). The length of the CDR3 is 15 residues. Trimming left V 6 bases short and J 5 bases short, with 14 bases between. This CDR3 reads CASRPGPGDNSPLHF. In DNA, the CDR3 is TGTGCCAGCAGGCCTGGCCCCGGGGATAATTCACCCCTCCACTTT.

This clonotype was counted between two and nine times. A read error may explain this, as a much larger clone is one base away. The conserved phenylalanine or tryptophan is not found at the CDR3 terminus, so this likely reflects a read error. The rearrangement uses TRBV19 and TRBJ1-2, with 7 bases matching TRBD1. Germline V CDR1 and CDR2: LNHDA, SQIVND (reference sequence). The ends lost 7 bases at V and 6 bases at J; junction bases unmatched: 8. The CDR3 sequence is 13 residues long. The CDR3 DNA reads TGTGCCAGTAAATTACAGGGGAAGGATGGCTACACCCTC. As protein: CASKLQGKDGYTL.

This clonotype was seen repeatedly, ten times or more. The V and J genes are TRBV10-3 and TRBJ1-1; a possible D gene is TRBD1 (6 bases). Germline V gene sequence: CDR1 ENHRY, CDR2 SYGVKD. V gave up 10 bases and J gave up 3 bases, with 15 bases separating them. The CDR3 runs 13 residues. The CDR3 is CATLDSSHTEAFF. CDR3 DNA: TGTGCCACGTTGGACAGTTCTCACACTGAAGCTTTCTTT.

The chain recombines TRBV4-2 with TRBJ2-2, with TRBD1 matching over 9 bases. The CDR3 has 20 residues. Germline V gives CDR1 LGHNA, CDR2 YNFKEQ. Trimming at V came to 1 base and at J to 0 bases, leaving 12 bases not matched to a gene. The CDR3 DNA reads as TGTGCCAGCAGCCAAGCCCTAGGGTGGGGGACAGGGACGAACACCGGGGAGCTGTTTTTT. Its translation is CASSQALGWGTGTNTGELFF.

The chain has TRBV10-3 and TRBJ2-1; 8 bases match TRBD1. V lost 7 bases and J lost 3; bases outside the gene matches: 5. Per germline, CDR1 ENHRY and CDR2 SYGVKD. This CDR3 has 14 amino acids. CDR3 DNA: TGTGCCATCAACCCGGGACAGGTCTACAATGAGCAGTTCTTC. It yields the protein CAINPGQVYNEQFF.

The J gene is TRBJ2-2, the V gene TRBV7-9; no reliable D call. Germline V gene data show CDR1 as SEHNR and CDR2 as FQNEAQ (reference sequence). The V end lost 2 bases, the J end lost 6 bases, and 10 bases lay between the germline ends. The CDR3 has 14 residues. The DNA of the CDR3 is TGTGCCAGCAGCTTAACAGCACGGGCCGGGGAGCTGTTTTTT. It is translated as CASSLTARAGELFF. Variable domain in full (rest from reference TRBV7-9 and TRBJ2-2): DTGVSQNPRHKITKRGQNVTFRCDPISEHNRLYWYRQTLGQGPEFLTYFQNEAQLEKSRLLSDRFSAERPKGSFSTLEIQRTEQGDSAMYLCASSLTARAGELFFGEGSRLTVL.

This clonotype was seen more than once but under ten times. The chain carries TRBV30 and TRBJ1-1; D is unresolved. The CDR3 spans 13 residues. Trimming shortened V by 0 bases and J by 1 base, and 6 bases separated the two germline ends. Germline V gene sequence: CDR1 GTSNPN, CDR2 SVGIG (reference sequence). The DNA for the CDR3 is TGTGCCTGGAGTGTACGGGAGAACACTGAAGCTTTCTTT. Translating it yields CAWSVRENTEAFF.

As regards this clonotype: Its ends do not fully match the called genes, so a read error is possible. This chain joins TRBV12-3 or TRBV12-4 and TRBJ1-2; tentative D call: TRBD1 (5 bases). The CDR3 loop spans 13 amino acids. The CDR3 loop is CASNAGNWEGYAF. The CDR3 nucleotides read TGTGCCAGCAATGCAGGGAATTGGGAGGGCTACGCCTTC.

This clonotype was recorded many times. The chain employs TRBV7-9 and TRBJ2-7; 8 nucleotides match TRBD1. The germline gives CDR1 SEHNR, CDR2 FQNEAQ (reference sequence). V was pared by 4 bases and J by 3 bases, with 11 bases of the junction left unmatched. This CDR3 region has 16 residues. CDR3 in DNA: TGTGCCAGCAGCTACATCCTCGGACAGGGACGCTACGAGCAGTACTTC. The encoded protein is CASSYILGQGRYEQYF.

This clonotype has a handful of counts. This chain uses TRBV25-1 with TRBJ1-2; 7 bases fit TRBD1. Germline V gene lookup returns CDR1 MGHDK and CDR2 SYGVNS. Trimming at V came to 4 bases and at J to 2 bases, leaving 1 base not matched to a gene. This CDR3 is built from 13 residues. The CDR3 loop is CASSVGQNYGYTF. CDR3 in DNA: TGTGCCAGCAGTGTGGGACAGAACTATGGCTACACCTTC.

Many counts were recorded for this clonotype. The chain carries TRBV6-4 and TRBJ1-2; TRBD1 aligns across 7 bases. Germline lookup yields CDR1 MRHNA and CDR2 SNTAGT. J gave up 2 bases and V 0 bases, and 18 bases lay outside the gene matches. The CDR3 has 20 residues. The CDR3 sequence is CASSDSREGAGVPRNYGYTF. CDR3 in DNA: TGTGCCAGCAGTGACTCGAGGGAGGGGGCAGGGGTCCCACGAAACTATGGCTACACCTTC.

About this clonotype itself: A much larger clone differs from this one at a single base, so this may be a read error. The CDR3 spells CSASANFYGCTF. As DNA, the CDR3 is TGCAGTGCTAGCGCCAACTTCTATGGCTGCACCTTC. This sequence joins TRBV20-1 and TRBJ1-2; D call uncertain. Germline loops: CDR1 DFQATT, CDR2 SNEGSKA (reference sequence). The CDR3 has 12 amino acids.

In DNA form, the CDR3 reads TGTGCCAGCAGCCAGGGACTTCCGAACACCGGGGAGCTGTTTTTT. It encodes CASSQGLPNTGELFF. The rearrangement joins TRBV11-3 to TRBJ2-2; D possibly corresponds to TRBD2 (6 bases). Trimming removed 5 bases from V and 0 bases from J, with 10 bases in between. The CDR3 has 15 amino acids. Germline CDR1 SGHNT, CDR2 YENEEA.

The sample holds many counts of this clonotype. This CDR3 is CASSESSRADTQYF. The CDR3 DNA reads as TGCGCCAGCAGTGAGTCGTCGCGGGCAGATACGCAGTATTTT. The chain combines TRBV10-1 with TRBJ2-3; D may be TRBD2 (5 bases). Germline V gene data show CDR1 as WNHNN and CDR2 as SYGVQD (reference sequence). The CDR3 is 14 residues long. V dropped 0 bases and J dropped 4 bases, with 8 bases sitting between them.

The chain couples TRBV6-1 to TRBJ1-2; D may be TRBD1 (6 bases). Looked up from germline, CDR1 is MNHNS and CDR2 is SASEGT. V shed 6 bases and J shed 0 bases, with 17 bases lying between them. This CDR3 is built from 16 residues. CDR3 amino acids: CASRVQGTLANYGYTF. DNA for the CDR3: TGTGCCAGCAGAGTACAGGGTACCCTAGCTAACTATGGCTACACCTTC.

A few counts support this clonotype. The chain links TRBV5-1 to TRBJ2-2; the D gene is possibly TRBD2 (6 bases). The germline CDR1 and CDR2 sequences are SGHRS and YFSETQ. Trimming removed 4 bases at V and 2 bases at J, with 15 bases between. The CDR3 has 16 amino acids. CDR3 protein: CASSPGVAVNTGELFF. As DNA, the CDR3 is TGCGCCAGCAGCCCCGGAGTAGCGGTCAACACCGGGGAGCTGTTTTTT.

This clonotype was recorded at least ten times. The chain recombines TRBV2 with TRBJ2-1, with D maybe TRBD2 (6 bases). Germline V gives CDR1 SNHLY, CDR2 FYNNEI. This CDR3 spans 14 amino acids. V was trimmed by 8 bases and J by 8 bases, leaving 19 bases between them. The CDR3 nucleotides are TGTGCCAGCCACGCTAGCGTTTTAAGGGATGAGCAGTTCTTC. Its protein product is CASHASVLRDEQFF.